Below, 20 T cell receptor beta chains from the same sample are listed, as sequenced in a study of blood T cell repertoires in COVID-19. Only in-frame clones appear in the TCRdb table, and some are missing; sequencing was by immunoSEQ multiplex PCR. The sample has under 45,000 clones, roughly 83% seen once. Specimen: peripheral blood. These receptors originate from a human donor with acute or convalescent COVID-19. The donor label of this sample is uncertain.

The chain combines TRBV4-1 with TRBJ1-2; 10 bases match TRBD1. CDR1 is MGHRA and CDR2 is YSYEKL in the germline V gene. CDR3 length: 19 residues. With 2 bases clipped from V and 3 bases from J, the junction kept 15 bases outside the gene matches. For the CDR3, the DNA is TGCGCCAGCAGCCAAATTATCGGGACAGGGGACGGGCTATACTATGGCTACACCTTC. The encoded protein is CASSQIIGTGDGLYYGYTF.

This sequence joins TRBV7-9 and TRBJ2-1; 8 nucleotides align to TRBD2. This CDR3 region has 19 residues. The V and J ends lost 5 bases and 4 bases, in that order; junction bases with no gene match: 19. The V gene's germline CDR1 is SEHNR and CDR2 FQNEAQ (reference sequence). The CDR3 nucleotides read TGTGCCAGCAGCCCCCTACTACATTTAACTAGCGGACCTTACAATGAGCAGTTCTTC. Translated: CASSPLLHLTSGPYNEQFF.

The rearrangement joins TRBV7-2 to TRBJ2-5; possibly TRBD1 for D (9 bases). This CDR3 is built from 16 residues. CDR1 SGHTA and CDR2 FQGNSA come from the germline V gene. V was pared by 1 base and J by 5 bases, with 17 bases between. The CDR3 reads CASSLVAGQGGETQYF. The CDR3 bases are TGTGCCAGCAGCTTAGTAGCGGGACAGGGAGGGGAGACCCAGTACTTC.

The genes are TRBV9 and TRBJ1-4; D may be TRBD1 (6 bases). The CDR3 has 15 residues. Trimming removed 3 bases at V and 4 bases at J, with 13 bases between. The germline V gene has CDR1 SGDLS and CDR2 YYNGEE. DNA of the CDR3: TGTGCCAGCAGCGCCCAGACAGGCCTTAATGAAAAACTGTTTTTT. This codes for CASSAQTGLNEKLFF. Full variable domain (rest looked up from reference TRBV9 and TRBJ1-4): DSGVTQTPKHLITATGQRVTLRCSPRSGDLSVYWYQQSLDQGLQFLIQYYNGEERAKGNILERFSAQQFPDLHSELNLSSLELGDSALYFCASSAQTGLNEKLFFGSGTQLSVL.

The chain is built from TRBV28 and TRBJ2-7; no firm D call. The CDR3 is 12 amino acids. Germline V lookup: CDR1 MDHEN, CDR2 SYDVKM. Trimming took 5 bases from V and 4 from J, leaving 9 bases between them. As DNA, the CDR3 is TGTGCCAGCAGTCCCGACTGGTACGAGCAGTACTTC. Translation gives CASSPDWYEQYF.

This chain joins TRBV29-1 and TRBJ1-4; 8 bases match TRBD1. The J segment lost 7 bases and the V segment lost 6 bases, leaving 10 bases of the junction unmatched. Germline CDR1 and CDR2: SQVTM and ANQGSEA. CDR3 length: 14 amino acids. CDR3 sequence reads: CSVLSGQGFEKLFF. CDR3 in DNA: TGCAGCGTCCTCTCCGGACAGGGCTTTGAAAAACTGTTTTTT.

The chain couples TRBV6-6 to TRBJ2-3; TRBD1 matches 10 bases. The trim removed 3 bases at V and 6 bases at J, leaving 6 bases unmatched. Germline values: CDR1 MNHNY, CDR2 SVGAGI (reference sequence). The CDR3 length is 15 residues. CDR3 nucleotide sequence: TGTGCCAGCAGTTATCTCGGGACAGGGGTGGATACGCAGTATTTT. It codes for CASSYLGTGVDTQYF.

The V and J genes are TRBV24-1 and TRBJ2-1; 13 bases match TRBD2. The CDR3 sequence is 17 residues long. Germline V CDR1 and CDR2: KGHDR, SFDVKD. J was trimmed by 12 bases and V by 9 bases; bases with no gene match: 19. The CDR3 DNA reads TGTGCCACCGGGGGGACTAGCGGGACAACCACCCTTTTACGGCAGTTCTTC. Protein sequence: CATGGTSGTTTLLRQFF.

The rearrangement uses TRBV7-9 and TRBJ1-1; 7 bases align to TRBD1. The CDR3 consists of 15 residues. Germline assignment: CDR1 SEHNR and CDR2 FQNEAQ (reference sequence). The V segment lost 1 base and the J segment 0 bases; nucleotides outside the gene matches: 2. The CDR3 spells CASSLGGQLNTEAFF. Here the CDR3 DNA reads TGTGCCAGCAGCTTAGGGGGACAGCTGAACACTGAAGCTTTCTTT. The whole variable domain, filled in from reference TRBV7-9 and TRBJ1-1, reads DTGVSQNPRHKITKRGQNVTFRCDPISEHNRLYWYRQTLGQGPEFLTYFQNEAQLEKSRLLSDRFSAERPKGSFSTLEIQRTEQGDSAMYLCASSLGGQLNTEAFFGQGTRLTVV.

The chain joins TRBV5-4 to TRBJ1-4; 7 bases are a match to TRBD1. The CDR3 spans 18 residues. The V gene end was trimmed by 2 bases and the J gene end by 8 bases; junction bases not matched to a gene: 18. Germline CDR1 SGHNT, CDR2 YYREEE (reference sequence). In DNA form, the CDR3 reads TGTGCCAGCAGCTTTCGACAGGGAAGAACCTTAATGTCGGAAAAACTGTTTTTT. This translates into CASSFRQGRTLMSEKLFF.

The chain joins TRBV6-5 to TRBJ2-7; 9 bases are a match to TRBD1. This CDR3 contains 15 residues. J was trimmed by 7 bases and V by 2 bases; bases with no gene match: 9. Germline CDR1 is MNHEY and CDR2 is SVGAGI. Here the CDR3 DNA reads TGTGCCAGCAGTTACGGTATACAGGGGGCATGGGAGCAGTACTTC. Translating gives CASSYGIQGAWEQYF.

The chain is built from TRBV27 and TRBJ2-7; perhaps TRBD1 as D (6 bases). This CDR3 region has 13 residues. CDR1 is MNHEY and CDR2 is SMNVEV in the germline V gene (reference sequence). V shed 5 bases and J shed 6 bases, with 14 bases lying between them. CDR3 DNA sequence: TGTGCCAGCAGTGCTGGACAGAGAAGCGAGCAGTACTTC. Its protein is CASSAGQRSEQYF.

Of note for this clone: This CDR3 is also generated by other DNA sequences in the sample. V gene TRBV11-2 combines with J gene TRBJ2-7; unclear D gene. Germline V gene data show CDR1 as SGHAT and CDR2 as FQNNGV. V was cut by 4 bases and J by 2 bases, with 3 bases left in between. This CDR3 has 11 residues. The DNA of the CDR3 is TGTGCCAGCAGCTCTACCTACGAGCAGTACTTC. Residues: CASSSTYEQYF.

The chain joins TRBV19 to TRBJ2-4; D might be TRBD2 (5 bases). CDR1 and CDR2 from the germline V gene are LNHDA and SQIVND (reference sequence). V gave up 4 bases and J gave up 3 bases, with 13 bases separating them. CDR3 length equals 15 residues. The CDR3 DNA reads TGTGCCAGTAGTAAGAGGGAAACGGGCAAAAACATTCAGTACTTC. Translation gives CASSKRETGKNIQYF.

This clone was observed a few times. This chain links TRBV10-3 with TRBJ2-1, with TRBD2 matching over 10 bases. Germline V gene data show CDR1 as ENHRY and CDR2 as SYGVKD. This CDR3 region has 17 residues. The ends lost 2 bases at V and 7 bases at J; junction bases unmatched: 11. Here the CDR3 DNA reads TGTGCCATCAGTGAGATTATAGGGAGCGGGGGGGGGAATGAGCAGTTCTTC. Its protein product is CAISEIIGSGGGNEQFF.

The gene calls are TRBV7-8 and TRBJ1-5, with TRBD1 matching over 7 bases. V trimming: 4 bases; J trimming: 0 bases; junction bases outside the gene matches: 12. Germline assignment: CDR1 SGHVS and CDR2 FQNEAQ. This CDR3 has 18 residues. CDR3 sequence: CASSSRGPTGRSNQPQHF. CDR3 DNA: TGTGCCAGCAGCTCGAGGGGGCCGACAGGACGTAGCAATCAGCCCCAGCATTTT.

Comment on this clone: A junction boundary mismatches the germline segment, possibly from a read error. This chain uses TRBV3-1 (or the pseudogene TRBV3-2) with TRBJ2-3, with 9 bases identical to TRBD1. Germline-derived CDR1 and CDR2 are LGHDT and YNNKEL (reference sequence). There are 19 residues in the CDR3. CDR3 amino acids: CAGSQVLASRTGVTDTQYF. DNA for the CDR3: TGTGCCGGCAGCCAAGTTCTTGCGTCAAGGACAGGGGTCACAGATACGCAGTATTTT.

The CDR3 loop reads CASSQYTGGQPQHF. The CDR3 DNA sequence: TGCGCCAGCAGCCAGTACACAGGGGGGCAGCCCCAGCATTTT. This chain connects TRBV4-3 to TRBJ1-5, with 8 positions matching TRBD1. The CDR3 is 14 amino acids. Germline CDR1 LGHNA, CDR2 YSLEER. Trimming removed 3 bases from V and 7 bases from J; junction bases left unmatched: 5.

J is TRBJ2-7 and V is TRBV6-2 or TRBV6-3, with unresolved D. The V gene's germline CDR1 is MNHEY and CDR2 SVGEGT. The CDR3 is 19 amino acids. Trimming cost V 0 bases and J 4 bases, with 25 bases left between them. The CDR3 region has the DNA TGTGCCAGCAGTTACTCGATTCTTGGCTTCGAGACAACCTTATACGAGCAGTACTTC. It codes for CASSYSILGFETTLYEQYF.

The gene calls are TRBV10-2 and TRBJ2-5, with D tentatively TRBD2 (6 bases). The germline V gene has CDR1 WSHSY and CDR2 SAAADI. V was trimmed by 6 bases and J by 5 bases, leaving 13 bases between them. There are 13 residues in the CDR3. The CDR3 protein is CASSGGGRETQYF. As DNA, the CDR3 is TGCGCCAGCAGCGGTGGGGGGAGGGAGACCCAGTACTTC.